This TCR beta chain derives from a study of cytomegalovirus exposure and HLA in healthy donors. Study-level background: Per a later analysis, the approximately 600 first-cohort and 120 or so validation repertoires shared one platform. Overall study findings and caveats: First-cohort TCR clusters tended to co-occur in the roughly 130 validation repertoires, a later analysis found. The authors enumerated some 170 TCR beta chains as linked to cytomegalovirus.

Points on this clone: Its antigen is unknown.

Trimming took off 8 bases at V and 1 base at J, with 15 bases between the two ends. This CDR3 has 15 residues. From germline, CDR1 is MGHRA and CDR2 YSYEKL. Sequencing was performed with immunoSEQ multiplex PCR; in TCRdb, only in-frame clones are kept and a portion is missing. The data show around 200,000 clones, with roughly 81% seen just once and around 1.2% held by the top ten. The V gene is TRBV4-1, the J gene TRBJ2-1, with a possible D match to TRBD1 (6 bases). The receptor was derived from a woman in her 30s in good health and CMV-seronegative. The sequenced sample was PBMCs. The CDR3 region is CASGDTGTSYNEQFF. CDR3 DNA sequence: TGCGCCAGCGGCGATACCGGGACATCCTACAATGAGCAGTTCTTC.